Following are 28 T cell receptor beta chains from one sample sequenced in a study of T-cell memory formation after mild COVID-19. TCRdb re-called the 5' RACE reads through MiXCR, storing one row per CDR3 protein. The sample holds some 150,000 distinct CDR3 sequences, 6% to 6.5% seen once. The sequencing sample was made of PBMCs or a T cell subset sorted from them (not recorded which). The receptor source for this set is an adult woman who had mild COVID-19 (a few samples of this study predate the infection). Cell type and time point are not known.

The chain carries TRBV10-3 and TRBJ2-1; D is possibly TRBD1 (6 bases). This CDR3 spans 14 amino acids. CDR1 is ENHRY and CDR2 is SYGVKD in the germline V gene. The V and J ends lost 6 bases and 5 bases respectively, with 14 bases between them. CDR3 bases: TGTGCCATCAGGGGGGCCGCGGGCCACAATGAGCAGTTCTTC. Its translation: CAIRGAAGHNEQFF.

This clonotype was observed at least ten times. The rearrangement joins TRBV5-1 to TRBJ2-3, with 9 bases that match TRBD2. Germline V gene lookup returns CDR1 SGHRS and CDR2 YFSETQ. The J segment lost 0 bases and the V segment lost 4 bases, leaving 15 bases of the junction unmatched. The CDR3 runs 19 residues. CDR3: CASSPDLSSGGFSTDTQYF. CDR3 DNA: TGCGCCAGCAGCCCCGACCTCAGCAGCGGGGGGTTTAGCACAGATACGCAGTATTTT.

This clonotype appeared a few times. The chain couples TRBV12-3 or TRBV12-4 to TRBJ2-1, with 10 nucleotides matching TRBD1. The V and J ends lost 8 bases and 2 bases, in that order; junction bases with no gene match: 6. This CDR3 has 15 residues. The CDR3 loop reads CASAPGQGTYNEQFF. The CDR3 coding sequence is TGTGCCAGCGCCCCGGGACAGGGGACCTACAATGAGCAGTTCTTC.

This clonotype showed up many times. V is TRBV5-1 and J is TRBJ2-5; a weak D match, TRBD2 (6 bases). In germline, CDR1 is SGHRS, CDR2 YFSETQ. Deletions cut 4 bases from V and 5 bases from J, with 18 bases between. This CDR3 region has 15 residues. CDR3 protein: CASSGGTGPAETQYF. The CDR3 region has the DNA TGCGCCAGCAGCGGGGGGACTGGCCCCGCTGAGACCCAGTACTTC.

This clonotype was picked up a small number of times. The CDR3: CASSARGDRVNEQFF. As DNA, the CDR3 is TGCGCCAGCAGCGCGAGAGGGGACAGGGTCAATGAGCAGTTCTTC. The chain recombines TRBV5-1 with TRBJ2-1, with 9 bases fitting TRBD1. The V gene's germline CDR1 is SGHRS and CDR2 YFSETQ. The CDR3 is made up of 15 amino acids. Trimming cost V 4 bases and J 6 bases; bases outside gene matches: 8.

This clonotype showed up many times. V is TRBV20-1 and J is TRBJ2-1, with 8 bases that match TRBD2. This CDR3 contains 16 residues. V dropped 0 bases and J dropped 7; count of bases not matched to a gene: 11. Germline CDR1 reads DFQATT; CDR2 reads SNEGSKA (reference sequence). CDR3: CSARDLQAGVENEQFF. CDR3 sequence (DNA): TGCAGTGCTAGAGATCTCCAAGCGGGAGTGGAAAATGAGCAGTTCTTC.

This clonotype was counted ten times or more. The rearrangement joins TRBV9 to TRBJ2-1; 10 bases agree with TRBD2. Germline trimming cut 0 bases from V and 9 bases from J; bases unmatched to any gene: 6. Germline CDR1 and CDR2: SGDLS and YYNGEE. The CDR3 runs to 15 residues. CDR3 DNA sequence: TGTGCCAGCAGCGTAGCTGGTAGCGGGAGGACTGAGCAGTTCTTC. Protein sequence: CASSVAGSGRTEQFF.

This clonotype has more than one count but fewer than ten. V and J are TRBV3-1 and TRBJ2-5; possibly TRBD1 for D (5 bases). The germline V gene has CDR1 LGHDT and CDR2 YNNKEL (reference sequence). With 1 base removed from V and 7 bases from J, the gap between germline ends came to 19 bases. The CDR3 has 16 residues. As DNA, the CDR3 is TGTGCCAGCAGCCAAGGGCGTGCAGGGCCGAAGGGGACCCAGTACTTC. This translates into CASSQGRAGPKGTQYF.

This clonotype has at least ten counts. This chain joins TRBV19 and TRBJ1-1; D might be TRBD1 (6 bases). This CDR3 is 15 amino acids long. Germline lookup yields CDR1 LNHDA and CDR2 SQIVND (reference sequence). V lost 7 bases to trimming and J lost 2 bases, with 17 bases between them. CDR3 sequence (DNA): TGTGCCAGTACTACAATGACAGGATCCAACACTGAAGCTTTCTTT. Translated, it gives CASTTMTGSNTEAFF.

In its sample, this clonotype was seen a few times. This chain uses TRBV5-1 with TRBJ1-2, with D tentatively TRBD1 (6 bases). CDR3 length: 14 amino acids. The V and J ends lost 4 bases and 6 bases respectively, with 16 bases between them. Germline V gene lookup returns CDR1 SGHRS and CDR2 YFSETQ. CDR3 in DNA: TGCGCCAGCAGCCGGCTCGGGACAAGAGATGGCTACACCTTC. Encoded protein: CASSRLGTRDGYTF.

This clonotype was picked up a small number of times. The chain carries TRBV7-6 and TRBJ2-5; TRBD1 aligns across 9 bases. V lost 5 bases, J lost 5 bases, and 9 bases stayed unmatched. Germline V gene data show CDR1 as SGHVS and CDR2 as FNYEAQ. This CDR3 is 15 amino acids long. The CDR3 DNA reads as TGTGCCAGCAGCACCCGGGACAGGGCGTCCGAGACCCAGTACTTC. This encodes CASSTRDRASETQYF.

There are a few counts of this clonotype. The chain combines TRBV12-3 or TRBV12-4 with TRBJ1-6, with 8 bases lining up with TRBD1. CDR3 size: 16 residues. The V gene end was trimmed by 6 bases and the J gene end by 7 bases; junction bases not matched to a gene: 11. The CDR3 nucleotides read TGTGCCAGCAGATACAGAGGGGGACAGGCAAATTCACCCCTCCACTTT. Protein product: CASRYRGGQANSPLHF.

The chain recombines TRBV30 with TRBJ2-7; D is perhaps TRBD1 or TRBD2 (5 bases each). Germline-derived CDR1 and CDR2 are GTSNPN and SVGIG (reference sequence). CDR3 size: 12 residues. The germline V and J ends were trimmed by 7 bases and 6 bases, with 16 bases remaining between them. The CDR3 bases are TGTGCCTTTCGGACACGGAGGAGCGAGCAGTACTTC. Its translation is CAFRTRRSEQYF.

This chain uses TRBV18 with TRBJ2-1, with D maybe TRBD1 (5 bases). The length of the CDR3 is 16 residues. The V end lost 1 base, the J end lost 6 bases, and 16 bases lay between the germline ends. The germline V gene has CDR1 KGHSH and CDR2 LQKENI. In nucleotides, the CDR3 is TGTGCCAGCTCACCACAAAGGGGCTCGGTTGGCAATGAGCAGTTCTTC. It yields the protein CASSPQRGSVGNEQFF.

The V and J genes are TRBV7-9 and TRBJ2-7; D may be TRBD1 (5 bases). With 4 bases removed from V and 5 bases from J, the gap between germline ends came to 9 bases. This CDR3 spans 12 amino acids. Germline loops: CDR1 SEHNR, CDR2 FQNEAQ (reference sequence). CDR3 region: CASSSDNNEQYV. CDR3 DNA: TGTGCCAGCAGCTCGGACAATAACGAGCAGTACGTC.

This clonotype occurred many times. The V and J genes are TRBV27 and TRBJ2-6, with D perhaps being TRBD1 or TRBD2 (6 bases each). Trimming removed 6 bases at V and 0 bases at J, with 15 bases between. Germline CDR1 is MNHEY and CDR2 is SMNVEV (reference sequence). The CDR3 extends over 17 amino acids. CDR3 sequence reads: CASSTRGRGSGANVLTF. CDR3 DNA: TGTGCCAGCAGCACCCGGGGGCGAGGCTCTGGGGCCAACGTCCTGACTTTC. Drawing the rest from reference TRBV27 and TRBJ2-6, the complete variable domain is EAQVTQNPRYLITVTGKKLTVTCSQNMNHEYMSWYRQDPGLGLRQIYYSMNVEVTDKGDVPEGYKVSRKEKRNFPLILESPSPNQTSLYFCASSTRGRGSGANVLTFGAGSRLTVL.

CDR3 DNA: TGCGCCAGCAGCCAAGTAGGTCTCAGGGGCACAGATACGCAGTATTTT. Translation: CASSQVGLRGTDTQYF. The chain is built from TRBV4-1 and TRBJ2-3, with D possibly matching TRBD1 (5 bases). V was cut by 1 base and J by 1 base, with 12 bases left in between. Germline CDR1 and CDR2: MGHRA and YSYEKL. The CDR3 runs to 16 residues.

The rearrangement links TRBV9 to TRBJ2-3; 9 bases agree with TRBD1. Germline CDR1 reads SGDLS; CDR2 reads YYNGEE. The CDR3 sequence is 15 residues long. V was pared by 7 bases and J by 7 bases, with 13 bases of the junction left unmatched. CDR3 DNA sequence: TGTGCCAGCGAAAGCTCGGGACAGGGTGTTAATACGCAGTATTTT. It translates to CASESSGQGVNTQYF.

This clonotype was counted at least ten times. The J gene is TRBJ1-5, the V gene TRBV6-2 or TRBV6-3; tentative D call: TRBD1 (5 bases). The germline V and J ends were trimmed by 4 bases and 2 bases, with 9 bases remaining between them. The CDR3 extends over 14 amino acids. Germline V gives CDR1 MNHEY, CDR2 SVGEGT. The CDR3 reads CASSSIGGNQPQHF. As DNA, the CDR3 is TGTGCCAGCAGTTCCATAGGGGGCAATCAGCCCCAGCATTTT.

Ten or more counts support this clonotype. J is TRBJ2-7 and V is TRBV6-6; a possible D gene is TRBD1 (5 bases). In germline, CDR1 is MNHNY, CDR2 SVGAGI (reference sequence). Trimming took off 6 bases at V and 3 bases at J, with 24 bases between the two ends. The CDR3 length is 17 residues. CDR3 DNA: TGTGCCAGCAGCACCTCAACCAGGGCTAGAGTTGGCTACGAGCAGTACTTC. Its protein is CASSTSTRARVGYEQYF.

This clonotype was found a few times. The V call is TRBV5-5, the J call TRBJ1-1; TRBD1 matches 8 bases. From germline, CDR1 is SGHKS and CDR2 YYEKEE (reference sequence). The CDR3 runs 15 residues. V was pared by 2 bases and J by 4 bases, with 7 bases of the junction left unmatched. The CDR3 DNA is TGTGCCAGCAGCTTTACGTCAGGGGGCGGCACTGAAGCTTTCTTT. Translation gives CASSFTSGGGTEAFF.

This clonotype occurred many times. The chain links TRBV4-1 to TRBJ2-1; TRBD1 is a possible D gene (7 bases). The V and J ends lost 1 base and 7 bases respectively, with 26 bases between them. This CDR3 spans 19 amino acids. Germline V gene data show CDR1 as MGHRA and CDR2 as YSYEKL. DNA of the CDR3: TGCGCCAGCAGCCAAGTTTTGTTTGGTCGGGGGCCGACAGGGAATGAGCAGTTCTTC. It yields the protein CASSQVLFGRGPTGNEQFF.

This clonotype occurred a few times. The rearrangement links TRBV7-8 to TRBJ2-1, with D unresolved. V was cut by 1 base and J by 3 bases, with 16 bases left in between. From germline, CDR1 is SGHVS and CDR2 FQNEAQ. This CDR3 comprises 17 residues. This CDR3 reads CASSLGGIPTRYNEQFF. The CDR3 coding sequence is TGTGCCAGCAGCTTAGGTGGCATCCCTACTCGCTACAATGAGCAGTTCTTC.

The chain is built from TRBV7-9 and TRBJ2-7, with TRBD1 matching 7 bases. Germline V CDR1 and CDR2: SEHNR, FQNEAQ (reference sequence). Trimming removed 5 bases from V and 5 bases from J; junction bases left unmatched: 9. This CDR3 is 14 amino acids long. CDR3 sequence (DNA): TGTGCCAGCAGCCTGGGACAGCCAGTCCACGAGCAGTACTTC. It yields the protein CASSLGQPVHEQYF. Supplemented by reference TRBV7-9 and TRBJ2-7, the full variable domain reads DTGVSQNPRHKITKRGQNVTFRCDPISEHNRLYWYRQTLGQGPEFLTYFQNEAQLEKSRLLSDRFSAERPKGSFSTLEIQRTEQGDSAMYLCASSLGQPVHEQYFGPGTRLTVT.

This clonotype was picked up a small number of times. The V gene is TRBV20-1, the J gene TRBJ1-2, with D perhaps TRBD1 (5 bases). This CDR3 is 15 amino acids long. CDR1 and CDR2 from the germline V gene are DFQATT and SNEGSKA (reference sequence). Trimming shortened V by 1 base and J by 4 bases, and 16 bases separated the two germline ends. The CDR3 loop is CSARGGGWGAYGYTF. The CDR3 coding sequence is TGCAGTGCTAGAGGGGGAGGTTGGGGCGCCTATGGCTACACCTTC.

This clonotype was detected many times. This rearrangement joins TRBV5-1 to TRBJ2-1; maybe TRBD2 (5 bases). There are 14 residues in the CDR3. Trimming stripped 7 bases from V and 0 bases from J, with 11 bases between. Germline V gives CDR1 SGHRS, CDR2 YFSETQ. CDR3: CASHEGYSYNEQFF. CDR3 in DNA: TGCGCCAGCCATGAGGGATACTCCTACAATGAGCAGTTCTTC.

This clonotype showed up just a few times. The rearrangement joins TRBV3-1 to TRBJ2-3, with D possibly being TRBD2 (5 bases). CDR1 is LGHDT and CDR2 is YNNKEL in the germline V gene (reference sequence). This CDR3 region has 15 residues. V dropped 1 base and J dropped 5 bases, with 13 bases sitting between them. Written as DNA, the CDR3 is TGTGCCAGCAGCCAAGGTCGGGGAGCCGGAGATACGCAGTATTTT. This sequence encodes CASSQGRGAGDTQYF.

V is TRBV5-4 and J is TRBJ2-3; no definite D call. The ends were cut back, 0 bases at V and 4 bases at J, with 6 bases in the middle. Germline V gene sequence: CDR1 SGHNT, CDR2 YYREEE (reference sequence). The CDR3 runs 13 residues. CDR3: CASSLDGPDTQYF. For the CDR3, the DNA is TGTGCCAGCAGCTTGGATGGTCCAGATACGCAGTATTTT.